Listed below are T cell receptor beta chains from one sample, sequenced in a study of blood T cell repertoires in COVID-19. Clones were read by immunoSEQ multiplex PCR, and TCRdb kept only the in-frame ones, dropping some. Of about 150,000 clones listed, around 80% are singletons. Sequenced sample: PBMCs or T cells enriched from blood (not recorded which). The receptors shown here come from a woman in her 50s who had recovered from COVID-19. Each CDR3 is given with its conserved first and last residue. Fields, in order: J gene, D gene, V gene, clone size, CDR3 DNA, CDR3 protein. D genes are given only for firm matches. Expanded clones get a size class; other rows say once, few or many, or leave the size out.

j_gene: TRBJ1-2
d_gene: TRBD1
v_gene: TRBV29-1
abundance: .
CDR3nt: TGCAGCGTTGACCCCCAGGGGAGACAGGGGTACTATGGCTACACCTTC
CDR3aa: CSVDPQGRQGYYGYTF

j_gene: TRBJ2-2
d_gene: .
v_gene: TRBV12-3/TRBV12-4
abundance: .
CDR3nt: .
CDR3aa: CASSFGAGELFF

j_gene: TRBJ1-6
d_gene: TRBD1
v_gene: TRBV3-1/TRBV3-2
abundance: .
CDR3nt: TGTGCCAGCAGCCAAGCCGACAGGGGTTCACCCCTCCACTTT
CDR3aa: CASSQADRGSPLHF

j_gene: TRBJ2-1
d_gene: .
v_gene: TRBV29-1
abundance: .
CDR3nt: TGCAGCGTTTTGGCGGGGAGCTCCTACAATGAGCAGTTCTTC
CDR3aa: CSVLAGSSYNEQFF

j_gene: TRBJ2-1
d_gene: .
v_gene: TRBV7-3
abundance: .
CDR3nt: TGTGCCAGCAGCTATCAAGGGGGGGCCGGCAATGAGCAGTTCTTC
CDR3aa: CASSYQGGAGNEQFF

j_gene: TRBJ2-1
d_gene: TRBD2
v_gene: TRBV5-4
abundance: few
CDR3nt: TGTGCCAGCGGTCCTAGCGGGGGGTTCCCCTACAATGAGCAGTTCTTC
CDR3aa: CASGPSGGFPYNEQFF

j_gene: TRBJ2-2
d_gene: TRBD2
v_gene: TRBV2
abundance: .
CDR3nt: TGTGCCAGCCGGCTAGCGGGGGGGCTTGGCACCGGGGAGCTGTTTTTT
CDR3aa: CASRLAGGLGTGELFF

j_gene: TRBJ2-1
d_gene: TRBD2
v_gene: TRBV7-8
abundance: .
CDR3nt: TGTGCCAGCAGCTTAGTAGCGGGGTCCTACAATGAGCAGTTCTTC
CDR3aa: CASSLVAGSYNEQFF

j_gene: TRBJ1-1
d_gene: .
v_gene: TRBV21-1
abundance: once
CDR3nt: TGTGCCATACGTGGACGGTGGACAGGGGAAATGAACACTGAAGCTTTCTTT
CDR3aa: CAIRGRWTGEMNTEAFF

j_gene: TRBJ2-3
d_gene: .
v_gene: TRBV19
abundance: .
CDR3nt: TGTGCCAGTAGTACTGGTTTTAGAACAGATACGCAGTATTTT
CDR3aa: CASSTGFRTDTQYF

j_gene: TRBJ2-4
d_gene: TRBD1
v_gene: TRBV28
abundance: .
CDR3nt: TGTGCCAGCATAGACCCCAGGGGGCACATTCAGTACTTC
CDR3aa: CASIDPRGHIQYF

j_gene: TRBJ2-7
d_gene: TRBD1
v_gene: TRBV10-3
abundance: .
CDR3nt: TGTGCCATCAGTTCCGGGACAGGGGGCCTCTACGAGCAGTACTTC
CDR3aa: CAISSGTGGLYEQYF

j_gene: TRBJ2-1
d_gene: TRBD2
v_gene: TRBV15
abundance: .
CDR3nt: TGTGCCACCAGCAGAGGTCTGACTAGCGGCAACAATGAGCAGTTCTTC
CDR3aa: CATSRGLTSGNNEQFF